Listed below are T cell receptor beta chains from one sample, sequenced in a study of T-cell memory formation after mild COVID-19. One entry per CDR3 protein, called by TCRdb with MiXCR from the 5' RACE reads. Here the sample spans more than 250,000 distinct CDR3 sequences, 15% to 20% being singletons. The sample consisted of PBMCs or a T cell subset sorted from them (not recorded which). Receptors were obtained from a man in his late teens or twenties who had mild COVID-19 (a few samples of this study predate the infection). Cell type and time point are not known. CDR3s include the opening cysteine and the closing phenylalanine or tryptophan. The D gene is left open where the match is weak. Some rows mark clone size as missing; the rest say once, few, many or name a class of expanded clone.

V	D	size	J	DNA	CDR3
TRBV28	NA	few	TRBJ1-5	TGTGCCAGCGTGAGGGGGAGGAATGGCCCCCAGCATTTT	CASVRGRNGPQHF
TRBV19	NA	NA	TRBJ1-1	TGTGCCAGTAATGTCCAGTTGAACACTGAAGCTTTCTTT	CASNVQLNTEAFF
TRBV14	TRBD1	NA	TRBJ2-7	TGTGCCAGCAGCCAAGTAGGCAGGGGGAACGAGCAGTACTTC	CASSQVGRGNEQYF
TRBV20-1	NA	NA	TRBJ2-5	TGCAGTGCTAGATTGGGGGAGGTGACCCAGTACTTC	CSARLGEVTQYF
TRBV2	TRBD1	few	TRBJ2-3	TGTGCCAGCAGTCAGGACAGGGGGAATTGGGATACGCAGTATTTT	CASSQDRGNWDTQYF
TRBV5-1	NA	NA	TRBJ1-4	TGCGCCAGCAGCCCAACTAATGAAAAACTGTTTTTT	CASSPTNEKLFF
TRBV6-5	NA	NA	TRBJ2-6	TGTGCCAGCAGAAGCCCTTGGACTGGGGCCAACGTCCTGACTTTC	CASRSPWTGANVLTF
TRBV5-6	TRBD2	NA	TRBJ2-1	TGTGCCAGCAGCTTTGACCAGCGGGGGATCGATGAGCAGTTCTTC	CASSFDQRGIDEQFF
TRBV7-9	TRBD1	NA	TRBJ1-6	TGTGCCAGCAGCCCCGGGACAGGGGAGGTACCCCTCCACTTT	CASSPGTGEVPLHF
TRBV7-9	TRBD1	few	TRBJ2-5	TGTGCCAGCAGCTTCGGACAGGGCGGGGAGACCCAGTACTTC	CASSFGQGGETQYF
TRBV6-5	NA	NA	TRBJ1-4	TGTGCCAGCAGTACGGGGGGAAAACTGTTTTTT	CASSTGGKLFF
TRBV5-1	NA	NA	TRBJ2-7	TGCGCCAGCAGCTTGACAGACTACTCCTACGAGCAGTACTTC	CASSLTDYSYEQYF
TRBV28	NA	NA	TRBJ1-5	TGTGCCACCTCGGGGTTTAGCAATCAGCCCCAGCATTTT	CATSGFSNQPQHF
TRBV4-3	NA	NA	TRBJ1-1	TGCGCCAGCAGCCAAGATCTCGTAGCTTGGCAGGGGCACACTGAAGCTTTCTTT	CASSQDLVAWQGHTEAFF
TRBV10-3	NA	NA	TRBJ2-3	TGTGCCATCAGTGAGTCGAGGCGGGGCACAGATACGCAGTATTTT	CAISESRRGTDTQYF
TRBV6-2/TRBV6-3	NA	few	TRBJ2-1	TGTGCCAGCAGGCCACCACAGGGGGGGCCCTACAATGAGCAGTTCTTC	CASRPPQGGPYNEQFF
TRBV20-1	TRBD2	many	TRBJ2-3	TGCAGTGCTAGAGGATATAGCGGGGGGGATGATACGCAGTATTTT	CSARGYSGGDDTQYF
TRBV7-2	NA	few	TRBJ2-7	TGTGCCAGCAGCGAATCTAGGAATCGCGAGCAGTACTTC	CASSESRNREQYF
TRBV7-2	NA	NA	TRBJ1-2	TGTGCCAGCAGCCTGAGGACTGACTATGGCTACACCTTC	CASSLRTDYGYTF
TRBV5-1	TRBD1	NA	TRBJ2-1	TGCGCCACCTGTCCCGGGACAGGGAGCAATGAGCAGTTCTTC	CATCPGTGSNEQFF
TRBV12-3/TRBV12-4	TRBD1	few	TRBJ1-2	TGTGCCAGCAGGAGTACGGGACAGGGGTATGGCTACACCTTC	CASRSTGQGYGYTF
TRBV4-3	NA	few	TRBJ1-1	TGCGCCAGCAGCCAAGTGGGGGGGGAGACTGAAGCTTTCTTT	CASSQVGGETEAFF